These T cell receptor beta chains were read from a single sample in a study of blood T cell repertoires in COVID-19. Measured with immunoSEQ multiplex PCR; TCRdb has only the in-frame clones, and not every one. The sample has about 22,000 clones, 91% seen once. The material sequenced was peripheral blood. Source of these receptors: an older woman with active COVID-19. CDR3s include the opening cysteine and the closing phenylalanine or tryptophan. D genes are given only for firm matches. Only some rows state a clone size, as once, few, many or a class for expanded clones.

D gene	clone size	V gene	J gene	CDR3 protein	CDR3 DNA
TRBD2	NA	TRBV4-2	TRBJ2-1	CASSQPTSAYGDEQFF	TGTGCCAGCAGCCAGCCAACTAGCGCCTACGGGGATGAGCAGTTCTTC
TRBD1	NA	TRBV5-1	TRBJ2-7	CASSVTGGLHEQYF	TGCGCCAGCAGCGTCACAGGGGGGCTCCACGAGCAGTACTTC
NA	NA	TRBV28	TRBJ2-7	CASIEGGMYEQYF	TGTGCCAGCATCGAGGGGGGGATGTACGAGCAGTACTTC
TRBD1	NA	TRBV18	TRBJ2-5	CASSPGTGSQETQYF	TGTGCCAGCTCACCTGGGACAGGGTCACAAGAGACCCAGTACTTC
TRBD1	NA	TRBV5-4	TRBJ2-2	CASSPGQANTGELFF	TGTGCCAGCAGCCCCGGACAGGCAAACACCGGGGAGCTGTTTTTT
TRBD2	once	TRBV5-1	TRBJ2-3	CASSPLAGRRDTQYF	TGCGCCAGCAGCCCACTAGCGGGAAGACGAGATACGCAGTATTTT
NA	NA	TRBV10-3	TRBJ2-7	CAISDVYDYEQYF	TGTGCCATCAGTGATGTCTACGATTACGAGCAGTACTTC
TRBD2	NA	TRBV28	TRBJ2-7	CASSSTTASGRSYEQYF	TGTGCCAGCAGTTCCACGACCGCTAGCGGGAGGTCCTACGAGCAGTACTTC
NA	NA	TRBV7-8	TRBJ2-1	CASSLVILGEVGQFF	TGTGCCAGCAGCTTAGTTATACTGGGGGAGGTTGGGCAGTTCTTC
TRBD2	NA	TRBV5-4	TRBJ2-1	CASSITGTSGREEQFF	TGTGCCAGCAGCATAACCGGGACTAGCGGGAGGGAAGAGCAGTTCTTC
NA	few	TRBV28	TRBJ1-3	CASNQGTSSGNTIYF	TGTGCCAGCAATCAGGGAACCAGCTCTGGAAACACCATATATTTT
TRBD2	NA	TRBV5-1	TRBJ2-1	CASSWGPGLAYNEQFF	TGCGCCAGCAGCTGGGGGCCGGGACTAGCCTACAATGAGCAGTTCTTC
NA	NA	TRBV2	TRBJ1-2	CASSISGTFLNGYTF	TGTGCCAGCAGTATCTCAGGGACTTTCCTTAATGGCTACACCTTC
TRBD1	NA	TRBV10-1	TRBJ2-5	CASSDRQGATETQYF	TGCGCCAGCAGTGATCGGCAGGGGGCCACGGAGACCCAGTACTTC
NA	NA	TRBV12-5	TRBJ2-7	CASGLGQGSIPYEQYF	TGTGCTAGTGGTTTGGGTCAGGGCTCAATCCCCTACGAGCAGTACTTC
NA	NA	TRBV9	TRBJ2-5	CASSALPRGGPETQYF	TGTGCCAGCAGCGCTCTCCCGAGGGGGGGGCCGGAGACCCAGTACTTC
TRBD2	NA	TRBV9	TRBJ2-1	CASSVVPTSGVAYNEQFF	TGTGCCAGCAGCGTAGTCCCGACTAGCGGGGTCGCCTACAATGAGCAGTTCTTC
NA	NA	TRBV11-2	TRBJ2-7	CASRPPGGRSSSYEQYF	TGTGCCAGCAGACCCCCGGGGGGCCGGTCAAGCTCCTACGAGCAGTACTTC
TRBD2	NA	TRBV5-1	TRBJ2-1	CASSSGRLAGSYNEQFF	TGCGCCAGCAGCTCGGGAAGACTAGCGGGCTCCTACAATGAGCAGTTCTTC
NA	NA	TRBV24-1	TRBJ2-3	CATSDPAFNRGEDTQYF	TGTGCCACCAGTGACCCCGCGTTCAATCGGGGAGAAGATACGCAGTATTTT
NA	NA	TRBV5-6	TRBJ2-7	CASSFGTENYEQYF	TGTGCCAGCAGCTTCGGGACTGAGAACTACGAGCAGTACTTC
NA	NA	TRBV19	TRBJ2-3	CASSIQGTDTQYF	TGTGCCAGTAGTATACAGGGAACAGATACGCAGTATTTT
NA	NA	TRBV28	TRBJ1-1	CASSIGGAVNTEAFF	TGTGCCAGTTCAATAGGGGGGGCAGTGAACACTGAAGCTTTCTTT
NA	NA	TRBV7-2	TRBJ1-3	CASSLTAGRNTIYF	TGTGCCAGCAGCTTAACGGCGGGGAGAAACACCATATATTTT
NA	NA	TRBV10-1	TRBJ1-3	CASSESTGSGNTIYF	TGCGCCAGCAGTGAGTCGACAGGCTCTGGAAACACCATATATTTT
NA	NA	TRBV2	TRBJ1-1	CASSIQGMNTEAFF	TGTGCCAGCAGCATTCAGGGTATGAACACTGAAGCTTTCTTT
NA	NA	TRBV29-1	TRBJ1-4	CSVVRAGNEKLFF	TGCAGCGTTGTTCGGGCGGGAAATGAAAAACTGTTTTTT
NA	NA	TRBV7-2	TRBJ2-2	CASSLWTRGGGELFF	TGTGCCAGCAGCTTATGGACTAGAGGGGGCGGGGAGCTGTTTTTT
NA	NA	TRBV24-1	TRBJ2-3	CATSDREAPYPAGDTQYF	TGTGCCACCAGTGACAGGGAGGCTCCCTACCCCGCCGGGGATACGCAGTATTTT
NA	NA	TRBV27	TRBJ2-7	CASSPSWASSLSEQYF	TGTGCCAGCAGTCCGTCATGGGCATCCTCTCTCTCCGAGCAGTACTTC
NA	few	TRBV5-6	TRBJ1-5	CASSPGGPNSNQPQHF	TGTGCCAGCAGCCCGGGGGGGCCGAATAGCAATCAGCCCCAGCATTTT
TRBD1	NA	TRBV6-2/TRBV6-3	TRBJ2-7	CASSKPGQSYEQYF	TGTGCCAGCAGTAAGCCGGGACAGTCCTACGAGCAGTACTTC
TRBD2	NA	TRBV4-1	TRBJ2-7	CASSPGLAGSSYEQYF	TGCGCCAGCAGCCCCGGACTAGCGGGTTCCTCCTACGAGCAGTACTTC
TRBD1	NA	TRBV9	TRBJ2-7	CASSVAQTGEYEQYF	TGTGCCAGCAGCGTAGCCCAGACAGGGGAGTACGAGCAGTACTTC
NA	NA	TRBV7-9	TRBJ1-1	CASSPPTGRGTEAFF	TGTGCCAGCAGCCCGCCGACAGGTCGGGGAACTGAAGCTTTCTTT
NA	NA	TRBV3-1/TRBV3-2	TRBJ2-7	CASSPYGGSEQYF	TGTGCCAGCAGCCCCTACGGAGGGTCCGAGCAGTACTTC
TRBD2	NA	TRBV24-1	TRBJ2-2	CATSDPPSSSGRHTGELFF	TGTGCCACCAGTGATCCACCTTCTTCTAGCGGGAGGCACACCGGGGAGCTGTTTTTT
NA	NA	TRBV6-1	TRBJ2-3	CASSELTPHTQYF	TGTGCCAGCAGTGAACTTACTCCCCATACGCAGTATTTT
NA	NA	TRBV11-2	TRBJ2-1	CASSLDHYSGAEQFF	TGTGCCAGCAGCTTAGATCATTATTCAGGTGCTGAGCAGTTCTTC
NA	NA	TRBV9	TRBJ2-7	CASSAGDSYEQYF	TGTGCCAGCAGCGCCGGGGATTCCTACGAGCAGTACTTC
NA	NA	TRBV18	TRBJ1-3	CASSPVGAQGNTIYF	TGTGCCAGCTCACCAGTGGGGGCGCAAGGAAACACCATATATTTT
NA	NA	TRBV28	TRBJ2-3	CASSPFQSTDTQYF	TGTGCCAGCAGCCCCTTTCAGAGCACAGATACGCAGTATTTT
TRBD1	NA	TRBV20-1	TRBJ1-5	CSASTGGSNQPQHF	TGCAGTGCTAGTACAGGGGGAAGCAATCAGCCCCAGCATTTT